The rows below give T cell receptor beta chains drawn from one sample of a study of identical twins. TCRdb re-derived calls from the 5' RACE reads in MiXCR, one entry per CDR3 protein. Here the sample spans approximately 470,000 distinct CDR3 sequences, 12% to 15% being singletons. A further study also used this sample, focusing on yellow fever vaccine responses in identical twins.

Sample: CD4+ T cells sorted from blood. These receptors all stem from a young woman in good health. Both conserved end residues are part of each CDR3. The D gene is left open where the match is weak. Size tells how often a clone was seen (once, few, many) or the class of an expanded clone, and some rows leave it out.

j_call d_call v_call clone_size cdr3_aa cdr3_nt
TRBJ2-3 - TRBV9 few CASSVVPITDTQYF TGTGCCAGCAGCGTAGTTCCAATCACAGATACGCAGTATTTT
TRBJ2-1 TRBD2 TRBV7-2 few CASSLREWQFF TGTGCCAGCAGCCTGCGGGAGTGGCAGTTCTTC
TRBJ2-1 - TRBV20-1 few CSARTDDNEQFF TGCAGTGCTAGGACGGATGACAATGAGCAGTTCTTC
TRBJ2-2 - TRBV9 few CASSPRPPLWKAGELFF TGTGCCAGCAGCCCTCGTCCCCCCCTTTGGAAGGCCGGGGAGCTGTTTTTT
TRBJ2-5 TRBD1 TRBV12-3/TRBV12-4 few CASSYKVGQGGETQYF TGTGCCAGCAGCTACAAAGTTGGACAGGGGGGAGAGACCCAGTACTTC
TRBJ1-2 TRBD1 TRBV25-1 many CASGRGEANYGYTF TGTGCCAGCGGCAGGGGGGAAGCTAACTATGGCTACACCTTC
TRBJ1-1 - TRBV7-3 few CASSLDQNTEAFF TGTGCCAGCAGCTTAGATCAGAACACTGAAGCTTTCTTT
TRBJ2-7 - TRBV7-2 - CASSIRYEQYF TGTGCCAGCAGCATACGTTACGAGCAGTACTTC
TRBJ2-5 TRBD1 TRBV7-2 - CASSSNRDRGTQYF TGTGCCAGCAGTTCGAACCGGGACAGGGGGACCCAGTACTTC
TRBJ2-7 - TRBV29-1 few CSVAGASYEQYF TGCAGCGTTGCGGGGGCGTCCTACGAGCAGTACTTC
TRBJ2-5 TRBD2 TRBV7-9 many CASSLSGGETQYF TGTGCCAGCAGCTTGTCCGGGGGGGAGACCCAGTACTTC
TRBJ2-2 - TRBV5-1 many CASSFRAENTGELFF TGCGCCAGCAGCTTTCGAGCAGAGAACACCGGGGAGCTGTTTTTT
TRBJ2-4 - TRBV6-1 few CASSPRHGEAKNIQYF TGTGCCAGCAGTCCTAGACACGGGGAAGCCAAAAACATTCAGTACTTC
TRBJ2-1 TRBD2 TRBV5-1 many CASSPGLERGYNEQFF TGCGCCAGCAGCCCCGGACTAGAGCGGGGATACAATGAGCAGTTCTTC
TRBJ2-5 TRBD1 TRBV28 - CASSSLLTGTGKETQYF TGTGCCAGCAGTTCGCTCCTAACCGGGACAGGGAAAGAGACCCAGTACTTC
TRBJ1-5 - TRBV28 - CASSFGGVHQPQHF TGTGCCAGCAGTTTTGGGGGGGTCCATCAGCCCCAGCATTTT
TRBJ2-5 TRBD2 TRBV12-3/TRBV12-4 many CASKIAGAETQYF TGTGCCAGCAAAATAGCGGGGGCGGAGACCCAGTACTTC
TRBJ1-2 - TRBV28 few CASSLWGALRYGYTF TGTGCCAGCAGTTTATGGGGGGCCCTGCGATATGGCTACACCTTC
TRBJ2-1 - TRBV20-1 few CSASEMGSGLYNEQFF TGCAGTGCTAGCGAAATGGGCAGCGGTCTCTACAATGAGCAGTTCTTC
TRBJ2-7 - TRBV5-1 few CASSLFPGSTYEQYF TGCGCCAGCAGCTTGTTTCCGGGGAGTACCTACGAGCAGTACTTC
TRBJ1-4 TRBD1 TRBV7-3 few CASSLPPGGGGNEKLFF TGTGCCAGCAGCTTACCCCCAGGGGGCGGGGGAAATGAAAAACTGTTTTTT
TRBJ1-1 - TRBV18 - CASSPQVPEAFF TGTGCCAGCTCACCACAGGTCCCTGAAGCTTTCTTT
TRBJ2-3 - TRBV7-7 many CASSFEGLSAQYF TGTGCTAGCAGCTTTGAGGGTCTGTCGGCGCAGTATTTT